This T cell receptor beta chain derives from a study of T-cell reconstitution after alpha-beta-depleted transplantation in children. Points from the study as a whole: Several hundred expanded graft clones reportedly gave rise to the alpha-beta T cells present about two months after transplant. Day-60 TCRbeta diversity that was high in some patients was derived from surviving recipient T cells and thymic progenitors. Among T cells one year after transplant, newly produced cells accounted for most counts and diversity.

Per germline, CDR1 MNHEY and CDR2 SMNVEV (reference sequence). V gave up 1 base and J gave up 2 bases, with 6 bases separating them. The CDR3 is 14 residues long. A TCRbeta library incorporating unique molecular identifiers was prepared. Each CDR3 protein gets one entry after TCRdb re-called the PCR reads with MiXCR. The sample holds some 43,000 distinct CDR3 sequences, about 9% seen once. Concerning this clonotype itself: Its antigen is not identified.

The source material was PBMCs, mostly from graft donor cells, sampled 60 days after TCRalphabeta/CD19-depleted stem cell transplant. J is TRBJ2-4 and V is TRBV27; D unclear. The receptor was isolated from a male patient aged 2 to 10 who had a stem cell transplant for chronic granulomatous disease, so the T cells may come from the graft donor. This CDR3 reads CASSLWETKNIQYF. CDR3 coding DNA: TGTGCCAGCAGTTTATGGGAAACCAAAAACATTCAGTACTTC.